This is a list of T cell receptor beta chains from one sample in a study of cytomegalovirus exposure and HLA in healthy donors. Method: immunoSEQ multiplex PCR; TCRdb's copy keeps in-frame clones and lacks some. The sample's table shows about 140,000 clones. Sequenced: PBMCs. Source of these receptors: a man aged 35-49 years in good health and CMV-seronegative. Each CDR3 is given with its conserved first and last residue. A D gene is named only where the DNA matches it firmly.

CDR3: CASSTGQGAKTQYF
DNA: TGTGCCAGTAGTACCGGACAGGGGGCGAAGACCCAGTACTTC
V: TRBV19
J: TRBJ2-5
D: TRBD1

CDR3: CASSQDLSGEQYF
DNA: TGTGCCAGCAGCCAAGATTTATCCGGCGAGCAGTACTTC
V: TRBV14
J: TRBJ2-7
D: NA

CDR3: CASSYGTGDSNQPQHF
DNA: TGCGCCAGCAGCTACGGGACAGGGGATAGCAATCAGCCCCAGCATTTT
V: TRBV5-1
J: TRBJ1-5
D: TRBD1

CDR3: CASSQGGNQPQHF
DNA: TGTGCCAGCAGTCAAGGGGGCAATCAGCCCCAGCATTTT
V: TRBV13
J: TRBJ1-5
D: NA

CDR3: CATSWGQGSNEQYF
DNA: TGTGCCACCAGCTGGGGACAGGGTTCCAACGAGCAGTACTTC
V: TRBV15
J: TRBJ2-7
D: TRBD1

CDR3: CASSLWTSGGARDTQYF
DNA: TGCGCCAGCAGCTTGTGGACTAGCGGGGGGGCTAGAGATACGCAGTATTTT
V: TRBV5-1
J: TRBJ2-3
D: TRBD2

CDR3: CAISDPGTGVMNTGELFF
DNA: TGTGCCATCAGTGACCCCGGGACAGGGGTAATGAACACCGGGGAGCTGTTTTTT
V: TRBV10-3
J: TRBJ2-2
D: TRBD1

CDR3: CASSLGGASGARNTQYF
DNA: TGTGCCAGCAGCTTAGGGGGGGCTAGCGGGGCACGGAATACGCAGTATTTT
V: TRBV7-2
J: TRBJ2-3
D: TRBD2

CDR3: CASSIGQVEAFF
DNA: TGTGCCAGTAGTATAGGACAGGTTGAAGCTTTCTTT
V: TRBV19
J: TRBJ1-1
D: NA

CDR3: CASSRGLAPWGGKNIQYF
DNA: TGTGCCAGCAGCAGGGGACTAGCTCCCTGGGGGGGCAAAAACATTCAGTACTTC
V: TRBV21-1
J: TRBJ2-4
D: NA

CDR3: CASSLVQGASDEQYF
DNA: TGCGCCAGCAGCTTGGTACAGGGGGCGAGTGACGAGCAGTACTTC
V: TRBV5-1
J: TRBJ2-7
D: TRBD1

CDR3: CSELILSSYNSPLHF
DNA: TGCAGCGAACTTATACTGAGCTCCTATAATTCACCCCTCCACTTT
V: TRBV29-1
J: TRBJ1-6
D: NA

CDR3: CASSRAQTGQEQFF
DNA: TGCGCCAGCAGCCGGGCCCAGACAGGGCAAGAGCAGTTCTTC
V: TRBV5-1
J: TRBJ2-1
D: TRBD1

CDR3: CASSMDSGNQPQHF
DNA: TGTGCCAGCAGTATGGACTCGGGCAATCAGCCCCAGCATTTT
V: TRBV2
J: TRBJ1-5
D: NA

CDR3: CATIQSLNTEAFF
DNA: TGTGCCACAATACAGAGTCTGAACACTGAAGCTTTCTTT
V: TRBV10-3
J: TRBJ1-1
D: NA

CDR3: CASSQEQGLSPLHF
DNA: TGTGCCAGCAGCCAAGAACAGGGGCTTTCACCCCTCCACTTT
V: TRBV7-2
J: TRBJ1-6
D: TRBD1

CDR3: CASSVAGQSYGYTF
DNA: TGTGCCAGCAGCGTAGCGGGACAGTCCTATGGCTACACCTTC
V: TRBV9
J: TRBJ1-2
D: TRBD1

CDR3: CASRRDSGSQETQYF
DNA: TGTGCCAGCAGGAGGGACTCAGGGTCCCAAGAGACCCAGTACTTC
V: TRBV6-5
J: TRBJ2-5
D: NA

CDR3: CASSSTGTPSYEQYF
DNA: TGTGCCAGCAGCTCCACCGGGACTCCCTCCTACGAGCAGTACTTC
V: TRBV9
J: TRBJ2-7
D: NA

CDR3: CASSLVARQETQYF
DNA: TGTGCCAGCAGCTTAGTGGCACGCCAAGAGACCCAGTACTTC
V: TRBV7-9
J: TRBJ2-5
D: NA

CDR3: CASARGGGTEAFF
DNA: TGTGCCAGCGCCCGGGGAGGAGGGACTGAAGCTTTCTTT
V: TRBV6-1
J: TRBJ1-1
D: NA

CDR3: CASSLAGSSDTQYF
DNA: TGTGCCAGCAGTCTAGCGGGATCATCAGATACGCAGTATTTT
V: TRBV25-1
J: TRBJ2-3
D: TRBD2

CDR3: CASSEAPGLAATDTQYF
DNA: TGTGCCAGCAGTGAAGCCCCGGGACTAGCGGCGACAGATACGCAGTATTTT
V: TRBV6-1
J: TRBJ2-3
D: TRBD2

CDR3: CASSFPGTGNSYEQYF
DNA: TGTGCCAGCAGCTTCCCCGGGACAGGGAACTCCTACGAGCAGTACTTC
V: TRBV13
J: TRBJ2-7
D: TRBD1

CDR3: CASSLTGGDEQYF
DNA: TGTGCCAGTAGTTTGACAGGGGGTGACGAGCAGTACTTC
V: TRBV19
J: TRBJ2-7
D: TRBD1

CDR3: CASSERQGRNNEQFF
DNA: TGTGCCAGCAGTGAACGTCAGGGGCGGAACAATGAGCAGTTCTTC
V: TRBV6-1
J: TRBJ2-1
D: NA

CDR3: CASSLSIGTDTQYF
DNA: TGTGCCAGCAGCTTAAGCATAGGCACAGATACGCAGTATTTT
V: TRBV7-9
J: TRBJ2-3
D: NA

CDR3: CASRDTSTYEQYF
DNA: TGTGCCAGCAGGGACACATCTACCTACGAGCAGTACTTC
V: TRBV28
J: TRBJ2-7
D: NA

CDR3: CASSLDRGLGNEQFF
DNA: TGCGCCAGCAGCTTGGACAGGGGGCTGGGCAATGAGCAGTTCTTC
V: TRBV4-1
J: TRBJ2-1
D: TRBD1

CDR3: CASSGPLLLASYNEQFF
DNA: TGTGCCAGCAGTGGCCCCCTGTTGCTAGCGAGTTACAATGAGCAGTTCTTC
V: TRBV6-1
J: TRBJ2-1
D: NA

CDR3: CASSRGGTEGYTF
DNA: TGCGCCAGCAGCCGGGGAGGGACGGAAGGCTACACCTTC
V: TRBV5-1
J: TRBJ1-2
D: NA

CDR3: CASGTPRELNYGYTF
DNA: TGTGCTAGTGGTACCCCCCGGGAACTCAACTATGGCTACACCTTC
V: TRBV12-5
J: TRBJ1-2
D: NA

CDR3: CASSYSFGGTTNGYTF
DNA: TGTGCCAGCAGTTACAGTTTTGGGGGCACTACCAATGGCTACACCTTC
V: TRBV6-6
J: TRBJ1-2
D: NA

CDR3: CASSQAPGGSGNTIYF
DNA: TGCGCCAGCAGCCAAGCCCCAGGGGGCTCTGGAAACACCATATATTTT
V: TRBV4-3
J: TRBJ1-3
D: TRBD1

CDR3: CASSNQGRLEQYF
DNA: TGTGCCAGTAGTAATCAGGGGAGACTCGAGCAGTACTTC
V: TRBV19
J: TRBJ2-7
D: NA

CDR3: CASSQDGAGLGGTGELFF
DNA: TGTGCCAGCAGCCAAGACGGGGCAGGGCTCGGAGGGACCGGGGAGCTGTTTTTT
V: TRBV14
J: TRBJ2-2
D: NA